The 4 T cell receptor beta chains presented below share a single source sample, sequenced in a study of CD8+ T cells in alopecia areata. RNA, once extracted, was reverse transcribed into cDNA for use as the sequencing template. This table comes from immunoSEQ multiplex PCR, and its TCRdb copy is limited to in-frame clones, with some not included. This table holds 140,000 to 150,000 clones, roughly 44% found once. Sequenced material: CD4+ T cells sorted from blood. The receptors here all came from a human donor with alopecia areata.

This clone has just a few counts. This chain connects TRBV30 to TRBJ1-4; 9 nucleotides match TRBD1. The V gene end was trimmed by 4 bases and the J gene end by 5 bases; junction bases not matched to a gene: 5. This CDR3 has 14 residues. Germline CDR1 is GTSNPN and CDR2 is SVGIG (reference sequence). The CDR3 here is CAWNPDRGNEKLFF. The CDR3 DNA follows: TGTGCCTGGAACCCGGACAGGGGCAATGAAAAACTGTTTTTT.

In this sample, this clone turned up a few times. The rearrangement uses TRBV29-1 and TRBJ2-3; tentatively, D is TRBD1 (6 bases). Germline-derived CDR1 and CDR2 are SQVTM and ANQGSEA. This CDR3 is built from 13 residues. V was pared by 6 bases and J by 7 bases, with 17 bases between. Written as DNA, the CDR3 is TGCAGCGTGGGGGCGGCGGAAGCCAATACGCAGTATTTT. It yields the protein CSVGAAEANTQYF.

The chain carries TRBV28 and TRBJ2-7; the D is unclear. The CDR3 covers 11 residues. Looked up from germline, CDR1 is MDHEN and CDR2 is SYDVKM. Trimming stripped 6 bases from V and 6 bases from J, with 9 bases between. The CDR3 nucleotides are TGTGCCAGCAGCCCCTTCCTCGAGCAGTACTTC. This gives the protein CASSPFLEQYF.

V and J are TRBV14 and TRBJ1-4; D is uncertain. From germline, CDR1 is SGHDN and CDR2 FVKESK. V gave up 4 bases and J gave up 8 bases, with 14 bases separating them. CDR3 length equals 14 residues. The CDR3 spells CASSPRAAGEKLFF. DNA for the CDR3: TGTGCCAGCAGCCCTCGGGCCGCGGGGGAAAAACTGTTTTTT. Complete variable domain (other parts from reference TRBV14 and TRBJ1-4): EAGVTQFPSHSVIEKGQTVTLRCDPISGHDNLYWYRRVMGKEIKFLLHFVKESKQDESGMPNNRFLAERTGGTYSTLKVQPAELEDSGVYFCASSPRAAGEKLFFGSGTQLSVL.